These 23 T cell receptor beta chains were sequenced from one sample in a study of CD8+ T cells in alopecia areata. It was cDNA, reverse transcribed from extracted RNA, that served as the sequencing template. Measured with immunoSEQ multiplex PCR; TCRdb has only the in-frame clones, and not every one. Counted here are some 200,000 clones, roughly 53% occurring once; the ten biggest clones make up roughly 12%. Treatment denoted: oral pan-JAK inhibitor, 5-10 mg twice daily. Source: CD8+ T cells sorted from blood, taken at week 24, from a patient treated with tofacitinib. These receptors were collected from a human donor with alopecia areata.

The chain couples TRBV2 to TRBJ1-1, with D possibly being TRBD1 (5 bases). Looked up from germline, CDR1 is SNHLY and CDR2 is FYNNEI. This CDR3 region has 13 residues. The germline V and J ends were trimmed by 6 bases and 5 bases, with 13 bases remaining between them. CDR3 protein: CASRARGRTEAFF. The CDR3 DNA follows: TGTGCCAGCAGGGCTCGGGGCAGGACTGAAGCTTTCTTT.

This rearrangement joins TRBV11-2 to TRBJ2-7; 7 bases align to TRBD1. CDR1 is SGHAT, CDR2 FQNNGV, per germline. The ends lost 5 bases at V and 0 bases at J; junction bases unmatched: 4. There are 14 residues in the CDR3. This chain's CDR3 is CASSIGTASYEQYF. CDR3 sequence (DNA): TGTGCCAGCAGCATAGGGACAGCCTCCTACGAGCAGTACTTC. The complete variable domain, with remaining parts taken from reference TRBV11-2 and TRBJ2-7, reads EAGVAQSPRYKIIEKRQSVAFWCNPISGHATLYWYQQILGQGPKLLIQFQNNGVVDDSQLPKDRFSAERLKGVDSTLKIQPAKLEDSAVYLCASSIGTASYEQYFGPGTRLTVT.

J is TRBJ1-1 and V is TRBV11-2; D possibly corresponds to TRBD1 (6 bases). This CDR3 is 15 amino acids long. The ends were cut back, 5 bases at V and 2 bases at J, with 15 bases in the middle. Germline assignment: CDR1 SGHAT and CDR2 FQNNGV. The CDR3 spells CASSTNRVTNTEAFF. For the CDR3, the DNA is TGTGCCAGCAGCACAAACAGGGTAACCAACACTGAAGCTTTCTTT.

A single count supports this clone. The chain carries TRBV9 and TRBJ1-1; the D gene is possibly TRBD1 (5 bases). V was cut by 0 bases and J by 1 base, with 10 bases left in between. This CDR3 contains 15 residues. CDR1 and CDR2 (germline): SGDLS, YYNGEE. DNA of the CDR3: TGTGCCAGCAGCGTAGCTGCAGGGACGAACACTGAAGCTTTCTTT. This gives the protein CASSVAAGTNTEAFF. The variable domain in full, with the rest retrieved from reference TRBV9 and TRBJ1-1, is DSGVTQTPKHLITATGQRVTLRCSPRSGDLSVYWYQQSLDQGLQFLIQYYNGEERAKGNILERFSAQQFPDLHSELNLSSLELGDSALYFCASSVAAGTNTEAFFGQGTRLTVV.

This clone was counted between two and nine times. The chain recombines TRBV15 with TRBJ2-1; a possible D gene is TRBD1 (6 bases). V gave up 4 bases and J gave up 8 bases, with 18 bases separating them. The CDR3 has 15 residues. CDR1 and CDR2 from the germline V gene are LNHNV and YYDKDF (reference sequence). The CDR3 sequence: CATSIGQGGWDEQFF. In DNA, the CDR3 is TGTGCCACCAGCATCGGACAAGGGGGTTGGGATGAGCAGTTCTTC.

This clone has only a few counts. The genes are TRBV4-1 and TRBJ1-6; D ambiguous. Germline V CDR1 and CDR2: MGHRA, YSYEKL. Between the trimmed V and J ends, which lost 4 bases and 0 bases, there was a span of 10 bases. The CDR3 totals 16 residues. The CDR3 reads CASSPAGSSYNSPLHF. CDR3 DNA sequence: TGCGCCAGCAGCCCCGCGGGGAGCTCCTATAATTCACCCCTCCACTTT.

The chain recombines TRBV29-1 with TRBJ2-7; 7 bases are shared with TRBD1. Germline assignment: CDR1 SQVTM and CDR2 ANQGSEA. The J segment lost 11 bases and the V segment lost 0 bases, leaving 7 bases of the junction unmatched. The CDR3 sequence is 12 residues long. For the CDR3, the DNA is TGCAGCGTTGAAGATCTAGGGGACAGAAAGTACTTC. This gives the protein CSVEDLGDRKYF.

The chain combines TRBV18 with TRBJ2-7, with D unclear. CDR3 length: 12 residues. V was shortened by 2 bases and J by 4 bases, with 6 bases between the two germline ends. Germline-derived CDR1 and CDR2 are KGHSH and LQKENI. In nucleotides, the CDR3 is TGTGCCAGCTCACCAAATTCTTACGAGCAGTACTTC. As protein: CASSPNSYEQYF.

The V call is TRBV5-6, the J call TRBJ2-7; 9 bases are shared with TRBD1. CDR3 size: 15 residues. V was pared by 0 bases and J by 2 bases, with 3 bases of the junction left unmatched. The germline V gene has CDR1 SGHDT and CDR2 YYEEEE. DNA for the CDR3: TGTGCCAGCAGCTTGGTAGGGACAGGGCCCTACGAGCAGTACTTC. Translated: CASSLVGTGPYEQYF.

V is TRBV7-3 and J is TRBJ2-2; D unclear. Per the germline V gene, CDR1 is SGHTA and CDR2 is FQGTGA. Trimming shortened V by 5 bases and J by 2 bases, and 9 bases separated the two germline ends. This CDR3 contains 14 residues. The CDR3 loop reads CASSPSDNTGELFF. CDR3 DNA: TGTGCCAGCAGCCCTTCGGACAACACCGGGGAGCTGTTTTTT.

The J gene is TRBJ1-4, the V gene TRBV7-8; possibly TRBD1 for D (5 bases). The CDR3 covers 15 residues. V was pared by 5 bases and J by 4 bases, with 14 bases between. The germline V gene has CDR1 SGHVS and CDR2 FQNEAQ. DNA for the CDR3: TGTGCCAGCAGCCCAGCCGGGACTAGTAATGAAAAACTGTTTTTT. Its protein product is CASSPAGTSNEKLFF.

The rearrangement joins TRBV11-2 to TRBJ1-1; D is uncertain. The germline V gene encodes CDR1 SGHAT and CDR2 FQNNGV. V was shortened by 5 bases and J by 4 bases, with 14 bases between the two germline ends. The CDR3 is 14 amino acids. The CDR3 bases are TGTGCCAGCAGCCTTAATCTCGACTTCACTGAAGCTTTCTTT. It translates to CASSLNLDFTEAFF.

The CDR3 DNA is TGTGCCAGCAGCCCCTCGCTGCGGGGGTGGGCCCCGAAAGAGACCCAGTACTTC. This codes for CASSPSLRGWAPKETQYF. The J gene is TRBJ2-5, the V gene TRBV7-8; 7 nucleotides agree with TRBD2. The CDR3 is 18 amino acids. J lost 3 bases, V lost 5 bases, and 18 bases had no gene match. Germline CDR1 reads SGHVS; CDR2 reads FQNEAQ. Full variable domain (outside the CDR3, taken from reference TRBV7-8 and TRBJ2-5): GAGVSQSPRYKVAKRGQDVALRCDPISGHVSLFWYQQALGQGPEFLTYFQNEAQLDKSGLPSDRFFAERPEGSVSTLKIQRTQQEDSAVYLCASSPSLRGWAPKETQYFGPGTRLLVL.

This chain joins TRBV4-1 and TRBJ1-2, with no clear D. Germline V CDR1 and CDR2: MGHRA, YSYEKL. The CDR3 contains 14 residues. Between the trimmed V and J ends, which lost 1 base and 9 bases, there was a span of 15 bases. DNA for the CDR3: TGCGCCAGCAGCCAAGGCGGAGGAGGGTTTCGCTACACCTTC. It is translated as CASSQGGGGFRYTF.

The CDR3 loop is CASSQITDTPHQPQHF. The CDR3 DNA reads as TGCGCCAGCAGCCAAATTACAGACACTCCTCATCAGCCCCAGCATTTT. V gene TRBV4-1 combines with J gene TRBJ1-5, with D uncertain. Germline V gives CDR1 MGHRA, CDR2 YSYEKL. The V and J ends lost 2 bases and 5 bases respectively, with 16 bases between them. The CDR3 runs 16 residues.

The chain employs TRBV12-2 and TRBJ2-1. TRBV12-2 is an annotated pseudogene. The length of the CDR3 is 12 residues. The CDR3 nucleotides read TGTGCCACAACAGACTGGGACAATGAGCAGTTCTTC. Translated, it gives CATTDWDNEQFF.

The rearrangement links TRBV5-1 to TRBJ2-1; TRBD2 matches 10 bases. The CDR3 contains 12 residues. Trimming removed 8 bases from V and 13 bases from J; junction bases left unmatched: 9. From germline, CDR1 is SGHRS and CDR2 YFSETQ. The CDR3 DNA reads TGCGCCAGTTCAGCGGGGGGGCCTTTTCAGTTCTTC. It is translated as CASSAGGPFQFF.

This chain links TRBV5-1 with TRBJ2-7; D gene uncertain. Germline-derived CDR1 and CDR2 are SGHRS and YFSETQ. Trimming took off 0 bases at V and 0 bases at J, with 7 bases between the two ends. The CDR3 sequence is 14 residues long. In nucleotides, the CDR3 is TGCGCCAGCAGCTTGGCCGCAGGCTCCTACGAGCAGTACTTC. It specifies CASSLAAGSYEQYF.

The chain has TRBV4-1 and TRBJ2-5, with 8 bases that match TRBD2. V dropped 2 bases and J dropped 2; count of bases not matched to a gene: 13. CDR1 is MGHRA, CDR2 YSYEKL, per germline. CDR3 length equals 18 residues. The CDR3 is CASSQHPAPGGVQETQYF. CDR3 bases: TGCGCCAGCAGCCAACACCCCGCGCCGGGGGGGGTTCAAGAGACCCAGTACTTC.

The chain couples TRBV30 to TRBJ2-3; D perhaps matches TRBD1 (6 bases). The CDR3 is 12 amino acids. V lost 7 bases to trimming and J lost 0 bases, with 8 bases between them. Germline CDR1 is GTSNPN and CDR2 is SVGIG (reference sequence). CDR3: CALDSSTDTQYF. CDR3 nucleotides: TGTGCCTTGGACAGCAGCACAGATACGCAGTATTTT.

Here the CDR3 DNA reads TGTGCCAGCAGAACACAGGGTGATCAGCCCCAGCATTTT. Translated: CASRTQGDQPQHF. The chain combines TRBV6-6 with TRBJ1-5; D may be TRBD1 (6 bases). This CDR3 is 13 amino acids long. CDR1 MNHNY and CDR2 SVGAGI come from the germline V gene (reference sequence). V was pared by 6 bases and J by 5 bases, with 11 bases between.

V usage is TRBV30 and J usage is TRBJ2-6; D unclear. Trimming took off 5 bases at V and 1 base at J, with 3 bases between the two ends. Germline V gives CDR1 GTSNPN, CDR2 SVGIG (reference sequence). The CDR3 sequence is 12 residues long. The CDR3: CAWGSGANVLTF. CDR3 DNA sequence: TGTGCCTGGGGATCTGGGGCCAACGTCCTGACTTTC.

The chain uses TRBV11-1 and TRBJ2-7; 7 bases are shared with TRBD2. The length of the CDR3 is 14 residues. Trimming took 1 base from V and 2 from J; bases not matched to a gene: 2. CDR1 is SGHAT, CDR2 FQDESV, per germline (reference sequence). The CDR3 loop is CASSLERDAYEQYF. In nucleotides, the CDR3 is TGTGCCAGCAGCTTAGAGCGGGACGCCTACGAGCAGTACTTC.